This T cell receptor (beta chain) emerged from a study of T cell responses to AZD1222 COVID-19 vaccine (dated by TCRdb to the early 2020s). Context from the whole study: A total of about 240 trial participants underwent TCR sequencing, of whom around 200 received two doses of AZD1222 and some 25 received two doses of the MenACWY control vaccine. Trial participants were enrolled by age into 18-55, 56-69 and 70-plus year subgroups, with approximately 150, 30 and 60 TCR-sequenced participants respectively.

The CDR3 regions of human TCRbeta chains were subjected to immunosequencing. Concerning the study's data processing: Repertoire TCRs were checked for matches against a reference library of SARS-CoV-2-specific TCRs that had been generated using the MIRA antigen-specificity platform. Breadth was defined as the fraction of unique TCRs that were SARS-CoV-2-associated. Depth was defined as the fraction of total T cells that were SARS-CoV-2-associated. Using the MIRA data, each spike-specific TCR was assigned both to the spike region to which the TCR was reactive and to a CD4 or CD8 class. Log10-transformed breadth and depth values were compared by one-way ANOVA with Sidak's multiple comparisons tests. The table was pulled from immuneACCESS by TCRdb, which kept in-frame rearrangements only. Such tables lose some clones; where checked, under half of the loss comes from unresolved V genes, and the rest has no known cause. V, J and clone size were drawn from that table, and D and trimming were deduced from the DNA. In all, the sample holds around 140,000 clones, and approximately 90% of those were seen once. Roughly 1.8% of the sample is taken by the ten largest.

Relative to germline, V is 5 bases shorter and J is 0 bases shorter, with 13 bases between their ends. The CDR3 numbers 15 residues from cysteine through phenylalanine. Of the read, only the CDR3 DNA is kept; its 45 bases are in frame from base 1. The germline V gene (reference sequence) sets CDR1 to SEHNR and CDR2 to FQNEAQ. What the work shows at the level of the full study, not this receptor alone: Conclusions about previously exposed vaccinees are limited because only six or seven AZD1222 recipients were SARS-CoV-2 seropositive at baseline. The 56-69-year group was small, and its depth increase did not reach significance, likely because of low power. Spike-specific TCR breadth and depth rose significantly after two AZD1222 doses compared with day 0 and with MenACWY recipients. The whole spike protein was spanned by vaccine-associated CD4 TCRs, and dominant responses were seen in regions 160-218 and 743-854. Epitopes outside the regions mutated in the B.1.351 and B.1.1.7 variants were reportedly recognized by nearly half of the unique spike-specific TCRs. Most participants were white British and females outnumbered males, and the authors suggested that clonal diversity may have been underestimated. Because no day 14 peak-response samples were available, the repertoires could be characterized only after the peak T cell response.

As to this clone: It lacks a known antigen. No quality values exist for individual bases; no much larger clone is one base distant.

What this sample's time point label stands for: about 28 days (+/-7) after the second vaccine dose. AZD1222 recipients given second doses at about 4 weeks or at about 12 weeks were pooled, since spike-specific TCR depth and breadth were not found to differ between the two schedules. Vaccinee samples came from UK trials COV001 and COV002, including a single-blind randomized controlled phase 2/3 trial of AZD1222 (ChAdOx1 nCoV-19) in healthy adults. For TCRbeta chain sequencing, PBMC samples from trial participants were taken at day 0 and at day 28 after the second dose. The sequencing here drew on peripheral blood, taken 28 days after the second AZD1222 dose. The clonotype originates from an adult who received the AZD1222 COVID-19 vaccine. Recombination connected TRBV7-9 to TRBJ1-1; the best D guess is TRBD1, with 5 bases matching. The DNA is as follows: TGTGCCAGCAGCCCCCGGAGACAGCTGAACACTGAAGCTTTCTTT. This yields the protein CASSPRRQLNTEAFF.